These 10 T cell receptor beta chains were sequenced from one sample in a study of cytomegalovirus exposure and HLA in healthy donors. Researchers ran the PCR with 60 Vbeta and 13 Jbeta primers. Clones were sequenced by immunoSEQ multiplex PCR, and TCRdb holds only the in-frame ones, with some missing. The data contain 250,000 to 350,000 clones, 70% to 90% of them singletons. The specimen was PBMCs. These receptors were obtained from a middle-aged man in good health and CMV-seropositive.

This clone appeared a few times. The chain carries TRBV6-5 and TRBJ1-5, with a tentative D call TRBD1 (5 bases). The CDR3 extends over 15 amino acids. The germline V gene has CDR1 MNHEY and CDR2 SVGAGI. V was cut by 0 bases and J by 4 bases, with 10 bases left in between. The CDR3 protein is CASSYSGRANQPQHF. CDR3 in DNA: TGTGCCAGCAGTTACTCGGGCAGGGCGAATCAGCCCCAGCATTTT.

This clone was counted only a few times. This specimen includes other DNA sequences encoding the same CDR3. The rearrangement links TRBV4-3 to TRBJ2-7, with TRBD1 identical over 8 bases. The length of the CDR3 is 15 residues. Unmatched junction bases numbered 3, after V lost 0 bases and J lost 2 bases. Per the germline V gene, CDR1 is LGHNA and CDR2 is YSLEER. The CDR3 here is CASSQDRDRTYEQYF. The DNA of the CDR3 is TGCGCCAGCAGCCAAGACCGGGACAGGACCTACGAGCAGTACTTC.

The rearrangement joins TRBV27 to TRBJ2-3; TRBD2 might be the D (5 bases). Trimming took off 8 bases at V and 6 bases at J, with 18 bases between the two ends. CDR3 size: 14 residues. Germline V lookup: CDR1 MNHEY, CDR2 SMNVEV (reference sequence). The DNA of the CDR3 is TGTGCCAGCGCGCTCCGGGATGTGGGTGATACGCAGTATTTT. This translates into CASALRDVGDTQYF.

This chain uses TRBV19 with TRBJ2-7, with TRBD2 as a possible D gene (6 bases). There are 13 residues in the CDR3. CDR1 is LNHDA and CDR2 is SQIVND in the germline V gene (reference sequence). V was cut by 6 bases and J by 4 bases, with 13 bases left in between. Here the CDR3 reads CASRSRGEYEQYF. CDR3 DNA: TGTGCCAGTAGATCGCGGGGTGAATACGAGCAGTACTTC.

The rearrangement links TRBV6-6 to TRBJ2-5, with TRBD1 matching 8 bases. CDR1 and CDR2 (germline): MNHNY, SVGAGI (reference sequence). Germline trimming cut 4 bases from V and 12 bases from J; bases unmatched to any gene: 10. This CDR3 has 13 amino acids. As DNA, the CDR3 is TGTGCCAGCAGTTGGGGACAGGCAAGGGAAGAGTACTTC. As protein: CASSWGQAREEYF.

This chain uses TRBV27 with TRBJ1-5; D gene unclear. Per germline, CDR1 MNHEY and CDR2 SMNVEV (reference sequence). CDR3 length equals 14 residues. The V end lost 2 bases, the J end lost 2 bases, and 7 bases lay between the germline ends. The CDR3 sequence: CASSLGQGNQPQHF. The CDR3 DNA reads TGTGCCAGCAGTTTAGGCCAGGGCAATCAGCCCCAGCATTTT.

The rearrangement links TRBV14 to TRBJ2-1, with 9 bases identical to TRBD2. CDR1 SGHDN and CDR2 FVKESK come from the germline V gene. V was clipped by 4 bases and J by 8 bases; unmatched bases: 9. The CDR3 length is 15 residues. CDR3 loop: CASSPGTSRIHEQFF. DNA for the CDR3: TGTGCCAGCAGCCCGGGGACTAGCCGGATCCATGAGCAGTTCTTC.

This chain joins TRBV27 and TRBJ2-7; maybe TRBD2 (5 bases). The CDR3 runs 16 residues. Trimming pared 2 bases from V and 0 bases from J, leaving 14 bases between. Germline values: CDR1 MNHEY, CDR2 SMNVEV (reference sequence). In nucleotides, the CDR3 is TGTGCCAGCAGTTTAACCTGGGAGACGAGCTCCTACGAGCAGTACTTC. Translation: CASSLTWETSSYEQYF.

The V gene is TRBV5-1, the J gene TRBJ1-1; D call uncertain. CDR3 length equals 17 residues. Trimming removed 2 bases at V and 0 bases at J, with 17 bases between. Germline lookup yields CDR1 SGHRS and CDR2 YFSETQ. The CDR3 nucleotides read TGCGCCAGCAGCTTCGAAGATGGACGGCGGGTGAACACTGAAGCTTTCTTT. Translating gives CASSFEDGRRVNTEAFF.

The rearrangement uses TRBV6-1 and TRBJ2-3, with unresolved D. The CDR3 runs to 15 residues. Trimming removed 4 bases from V and 1 base from J, with 12 bases in between. Germline CDR1 is MNHNS and CDR2 is SASEGT. The CDR3 DNA is TGTGCCAGCAGTGGACAAAGCCGAGGCACAGATACGCAGTATTTT. Protein: CASSGQSRGTDTQYF.